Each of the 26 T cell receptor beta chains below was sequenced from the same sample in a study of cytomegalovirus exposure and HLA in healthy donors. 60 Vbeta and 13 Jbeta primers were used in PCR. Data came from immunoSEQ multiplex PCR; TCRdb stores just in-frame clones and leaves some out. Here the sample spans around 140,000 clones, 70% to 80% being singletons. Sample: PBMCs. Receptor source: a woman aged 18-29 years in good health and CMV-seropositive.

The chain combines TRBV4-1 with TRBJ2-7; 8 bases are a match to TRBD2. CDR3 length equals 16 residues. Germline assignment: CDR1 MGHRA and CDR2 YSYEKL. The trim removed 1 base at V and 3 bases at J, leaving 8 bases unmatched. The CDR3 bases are TGCGCCAGCAGCCAAGCCCCTAGCGGGCTATACTACGAGCAGTACTTC. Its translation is CASSQAPSGLYYEQYF.

CDR3 DNA: TGTGCCAGCAGTTTCTCGGACAGCCCACCCACTGAAGCTTTCTTT. Protein sequence: CASSFSDSPPTEAFF. The chain combines TRBV6-5 with TRBJ1-1, with D tentatively TRBD1 (6 bases). This CDR3 contains 15 residues. Trimming shortened V by 4 bases and J by 4 bases, and 16 bases separated the two germline ends. Germline V gene lookup returns CDR1 MNHEY and CDR2 SVGAGI.

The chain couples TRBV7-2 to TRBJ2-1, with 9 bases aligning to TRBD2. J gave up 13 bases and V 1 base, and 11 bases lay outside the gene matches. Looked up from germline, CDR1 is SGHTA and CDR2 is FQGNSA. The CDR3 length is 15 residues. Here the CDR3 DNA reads TGTGCCAGCAGCTTAGGTGGTAGCGGGGGACCCGCCCAGTTCTTC. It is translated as CASSLGGSGGPAQFF.

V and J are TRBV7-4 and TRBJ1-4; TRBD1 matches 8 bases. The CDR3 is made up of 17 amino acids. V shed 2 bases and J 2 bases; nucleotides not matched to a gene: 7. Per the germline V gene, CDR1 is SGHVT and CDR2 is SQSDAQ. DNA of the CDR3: TGTGCCAGCAGCTTACTCCGCAGGGGGCGTACTAATGAAAAACTGTTTTTT. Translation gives CASSLLRRGRTNEKLFF. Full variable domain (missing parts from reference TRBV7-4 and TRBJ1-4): GAGVSQSPRYKVAKRGRDVALRCDSISGHVTLYWYRQTLGQGSEVLTYSQSDAQRDKSGRPSGRFSAERPERSVSTLKIQRTEQGDSAVYLCASSLLRRGRTNEKLFFGSGTQLSVL.

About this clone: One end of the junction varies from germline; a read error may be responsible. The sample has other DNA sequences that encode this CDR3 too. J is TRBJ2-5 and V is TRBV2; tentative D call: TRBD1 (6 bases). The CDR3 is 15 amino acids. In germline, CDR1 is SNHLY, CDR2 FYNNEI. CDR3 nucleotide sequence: TGCGCCAGCAGTGTTCAGGGGATCGAGTTAGAGACCCAGTACTTC. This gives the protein CASSVQGIELETQYF.

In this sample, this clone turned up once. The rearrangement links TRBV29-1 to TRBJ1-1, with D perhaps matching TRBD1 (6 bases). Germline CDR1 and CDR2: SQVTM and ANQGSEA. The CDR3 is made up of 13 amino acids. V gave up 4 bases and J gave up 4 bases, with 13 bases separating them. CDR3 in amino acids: CSVGEGESTEAFF. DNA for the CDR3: TGCAGCGTTGGTGAGGGGGAGTCCACTGAAGCTTTCTTT.

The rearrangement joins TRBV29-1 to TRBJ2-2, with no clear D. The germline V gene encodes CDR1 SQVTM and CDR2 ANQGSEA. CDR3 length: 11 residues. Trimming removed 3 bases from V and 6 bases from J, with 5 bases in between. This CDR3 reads CSVDTPGELFF. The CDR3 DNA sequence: TGCAGCGTTGACACTCCCGGGGAGCTGTTTTTT.

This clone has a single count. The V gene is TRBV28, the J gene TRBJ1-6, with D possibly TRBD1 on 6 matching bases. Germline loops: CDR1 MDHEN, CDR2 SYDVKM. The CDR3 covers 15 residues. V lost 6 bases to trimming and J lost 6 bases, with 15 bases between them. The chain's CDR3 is CASRGPGTFNSPLHF. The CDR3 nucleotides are TGTGCCAGCAGGGGCCCCGGGACATTTAATTCACCCCTCCACTTT.

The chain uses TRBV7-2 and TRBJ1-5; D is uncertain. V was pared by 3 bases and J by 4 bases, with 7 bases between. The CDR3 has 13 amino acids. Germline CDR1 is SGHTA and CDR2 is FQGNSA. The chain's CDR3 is CASSLERNQPQHF. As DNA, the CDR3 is TGTGCCAGCAGCTTGGAGAGAAATCAGCCCCAGCATTTT. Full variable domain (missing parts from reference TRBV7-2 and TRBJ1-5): GAGVSQSPSNKVTEKGKDVELRCDPISGHTALYWYRQSLGQGLEFLIYFQGNSAPDKSGLPSDRFSAERTGGSVSTLTIQRTQQEDSAVYLCASSLERNQPQHFGDGTRLSIL.

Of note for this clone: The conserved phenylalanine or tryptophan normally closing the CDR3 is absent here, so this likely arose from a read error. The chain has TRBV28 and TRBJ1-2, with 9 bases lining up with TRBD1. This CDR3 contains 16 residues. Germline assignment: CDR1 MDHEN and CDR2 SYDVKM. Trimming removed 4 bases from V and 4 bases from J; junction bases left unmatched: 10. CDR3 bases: TGTGCCAGCAGTTCGACCGGGACAGGGAGTATCTATGGCTACACCCTC. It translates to CASSSTGTGSIYGYTL.

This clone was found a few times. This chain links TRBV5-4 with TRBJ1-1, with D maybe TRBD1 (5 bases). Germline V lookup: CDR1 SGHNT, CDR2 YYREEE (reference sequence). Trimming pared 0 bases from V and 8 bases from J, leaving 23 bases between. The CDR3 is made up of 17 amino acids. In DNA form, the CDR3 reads TGTGCCAGCAGCTTGGATCGGACAATACGCGAGCGACGAGAAGCTTTCTTT. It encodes CASSLDRTIRERREAFF.

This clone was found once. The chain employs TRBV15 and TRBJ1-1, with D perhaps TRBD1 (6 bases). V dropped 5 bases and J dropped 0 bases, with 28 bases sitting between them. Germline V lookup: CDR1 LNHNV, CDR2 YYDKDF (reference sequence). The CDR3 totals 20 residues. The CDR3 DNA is TGTGCCACCAGCCTCGGACAGCCTTCTGTCCGTGAGGGGGTGAACACTGAAGCTTTCTTT. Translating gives CATSLGQPSVREGVNTEAFF.

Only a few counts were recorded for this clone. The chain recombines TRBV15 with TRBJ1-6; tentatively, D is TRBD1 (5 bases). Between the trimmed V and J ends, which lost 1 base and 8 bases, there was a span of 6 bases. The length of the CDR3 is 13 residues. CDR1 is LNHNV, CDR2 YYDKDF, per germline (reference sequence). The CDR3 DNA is TGTGCCACCAGCAGAGTACAGGATTCACCCCTCCACTTT. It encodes CATSRVQDSPLHF.

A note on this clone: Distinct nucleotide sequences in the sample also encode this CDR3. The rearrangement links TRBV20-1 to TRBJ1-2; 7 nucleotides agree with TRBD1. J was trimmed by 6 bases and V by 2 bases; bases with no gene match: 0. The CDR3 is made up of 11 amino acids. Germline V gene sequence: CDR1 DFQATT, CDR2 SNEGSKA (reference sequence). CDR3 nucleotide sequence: TGCAGTGCTAGACAGGGGGATGGCTACACCTTC. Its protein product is CSARQGDGYTF.

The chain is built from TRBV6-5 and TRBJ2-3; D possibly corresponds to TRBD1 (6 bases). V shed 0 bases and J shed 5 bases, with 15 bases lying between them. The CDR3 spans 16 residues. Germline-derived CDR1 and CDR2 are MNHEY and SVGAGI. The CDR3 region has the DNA TGTGCCAGCAGTTACTCAAAGAGCCGGGGACAAGATACGCAGTATTTT. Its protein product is CASSYSKSRGQDTQYF.

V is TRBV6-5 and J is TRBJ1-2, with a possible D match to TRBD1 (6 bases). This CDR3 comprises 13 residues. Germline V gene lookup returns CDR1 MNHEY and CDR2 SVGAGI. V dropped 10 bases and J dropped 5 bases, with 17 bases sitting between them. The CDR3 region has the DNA TGTGCCAACGCACCTCCAGGGGAATATGGCTACACCTTC. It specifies CANAPPGEYGYTF.

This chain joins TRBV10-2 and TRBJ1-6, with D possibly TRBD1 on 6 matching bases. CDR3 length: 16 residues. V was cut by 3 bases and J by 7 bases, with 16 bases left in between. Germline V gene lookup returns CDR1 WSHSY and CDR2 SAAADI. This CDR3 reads CASSERGGAKNSPLHF. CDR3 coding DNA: TGCGCCAGCAGTGAAAGGGGGGGCGCGAAAAATTCACCCCTCCACTTT.

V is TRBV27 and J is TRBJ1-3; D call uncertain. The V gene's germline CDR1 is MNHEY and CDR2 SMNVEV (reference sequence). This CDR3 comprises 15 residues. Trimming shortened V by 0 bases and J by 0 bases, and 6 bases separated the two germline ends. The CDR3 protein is CASSLSRNSGNTIYF. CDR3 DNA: TGTGCCAGCAGTTTATCCAGGAACTCTGGAAACACCATATATTTT.

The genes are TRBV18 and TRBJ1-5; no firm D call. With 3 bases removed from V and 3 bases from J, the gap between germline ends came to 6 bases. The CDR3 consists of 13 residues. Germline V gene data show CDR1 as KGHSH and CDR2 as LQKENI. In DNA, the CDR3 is TGTGCCAGCTCACCTACGGTCAATCAGCCCCAGCATTTT. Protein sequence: CASSPTVNQPQHF.

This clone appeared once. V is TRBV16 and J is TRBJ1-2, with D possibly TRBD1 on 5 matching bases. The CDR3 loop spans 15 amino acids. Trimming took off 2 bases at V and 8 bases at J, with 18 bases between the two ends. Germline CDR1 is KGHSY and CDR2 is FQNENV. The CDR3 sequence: CASSQSQGFAFGYTF. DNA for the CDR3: TGTGCCAGCAGCCAAAGCCAGGGTTTTGCCTTCGGCTACACCTTC.

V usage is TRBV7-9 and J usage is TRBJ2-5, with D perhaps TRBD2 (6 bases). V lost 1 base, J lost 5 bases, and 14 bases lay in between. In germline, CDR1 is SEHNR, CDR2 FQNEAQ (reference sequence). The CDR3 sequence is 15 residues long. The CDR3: CASSLGEGLLETQYF. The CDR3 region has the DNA TGTGCCAGCAGCTTAGGTGAGGGACTTTTGGAGACCCAGTACTTC.

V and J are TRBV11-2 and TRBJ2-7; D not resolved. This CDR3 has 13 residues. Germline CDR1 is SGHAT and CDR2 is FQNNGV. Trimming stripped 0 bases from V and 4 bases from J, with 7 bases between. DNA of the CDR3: TGTGCCAGCAGCTTAGAACGCCAGTACGAGCAGTACTTC. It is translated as CASSLERQYEQYF.

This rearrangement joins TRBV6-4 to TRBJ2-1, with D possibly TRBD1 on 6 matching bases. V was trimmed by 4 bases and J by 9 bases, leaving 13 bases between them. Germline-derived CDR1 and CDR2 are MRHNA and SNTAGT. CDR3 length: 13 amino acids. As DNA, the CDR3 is TGTGCCAGCAGTGGCCTAAGGGGGACTGAGCAGTTCTTC. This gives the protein CASSGLRGTEQFF.

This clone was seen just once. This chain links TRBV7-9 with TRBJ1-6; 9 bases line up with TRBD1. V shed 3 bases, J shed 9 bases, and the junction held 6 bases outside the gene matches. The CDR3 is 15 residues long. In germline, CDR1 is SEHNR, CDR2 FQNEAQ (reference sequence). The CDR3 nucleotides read TGTGCCAGCAGCTTCTGGACAGGGGATTTTTCACCCCTCCACTTT. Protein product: CASSFWTGDFSPLHF.

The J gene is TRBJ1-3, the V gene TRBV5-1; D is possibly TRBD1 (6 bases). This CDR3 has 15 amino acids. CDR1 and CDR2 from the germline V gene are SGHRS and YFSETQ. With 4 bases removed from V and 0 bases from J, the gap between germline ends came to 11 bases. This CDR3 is CASSPGQSSGNTIYF. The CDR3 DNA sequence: TGCGCCAGCAGCCCAGGACAGAGCTCTGGAAACACCATATATTTT.

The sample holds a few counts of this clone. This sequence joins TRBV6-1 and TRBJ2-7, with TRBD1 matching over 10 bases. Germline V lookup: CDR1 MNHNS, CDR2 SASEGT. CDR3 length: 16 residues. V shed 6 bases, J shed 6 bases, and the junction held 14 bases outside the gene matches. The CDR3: CASSETGTGVRSEQYF. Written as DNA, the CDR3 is TGTGCCAGCAGCGAAACCGGGACAGGGGTCCGCAGCGAGCAGTACTTC.